Sequencing of this T cell receptor (beta chain) was carried out in a study of shared clonotypes between healthy human individuals. Points from the study as a whole: Generally, naive subsets came out with larger estimated richness than memory subsets.

Regarding this clone: What it binds is not known.

The length of the CDR3 is 13 residues. The germline V gene encodes CDR1 ENHRY and CDR2 SYGVKD. V was pared by 10 bases and J by 1 base, with 11 bases between. A split of CD4+ cells into CD45RA+ naive and CD45RA-negative memory subsets was performed. Samples underwent the assay at deep level. Sequencing used immunoSEQ multiplex PCR; TCRdb keeps in-frame clones, though not all of them. Of some 1.5 million clones in the sample, around 98% are singletons; the top ten hold 0.4% to 0.55%. This receptor was identified in a man under 40 in good health. The chain combines TRBV10-3 with TRBJ1-5; no clear D. The sequenced sample consisted of naive CD4+ T cells sorted from blood. Subset: CD45RA+ positively selected. CDR3 in amino acids: CATGRTSNQPQHF. The DNA for the CDR3 is TGTGCCACCGGACGGACCAGCAATCAGCCCCAGCATTTT.